This T cell receptor beta chain was sequenced for a study of neurological immune-mediated disorders. Study-level information: Among about 35 multiple sclerosis patients, about 31 were relapsing-remitting and 3 were secondary progressive.

There are many counts of this clonotype. Its antigen is unidentified. Germline CDR1 is MNHNS and CDR2 is SASEGT. Trimming stripped 2 bases from V and 9 bases from J, with 11 bases between. The CDR3 sequence is 13 residues long. The cDNA came from 5'RACE with 10-nucleotide random UMIs. TCRdb passed the 5' RACE reads through MiXCR, listing each CDR3 protein once. The profile covers 69,000 or so distinct CDR3 sequences, with 4.8% appearing a single time and 2.2% taken by the ten largest. Study-wide points: One related-CDR3 cluster, which may be a signature, held the repertoires of 18 of 34 multiple sclerosis patients after phylogenetic grouping.

The TCR comes from an older woman with multiple sclerosis. The genes are TRBV6-1 and TRBJ1-5, with D possibly being TRBD1 (6 bases). Sequenced input: PBMCs. This chain's CDR3 is CASSERGSMPQHF. The CDR3 region has the DNA TGTGCCAGCAGTGAAAGGGGGAGCATGCCCCAGCATTTT.